This T cell receptor (beta chain) was sequenced in a study of blood T cells in healthy people across ages. The use of a sample-barcoded 5' primer and a J-beta primer mix characterized a second PCR of about 7 to 12 cycles. TCRdb reprocessed the 5' RACE reads with MiXCR, giving one entry per CDR3 protein. The sample has 450,000 to 700,000 distinct CDR3 sequences, 27% seen once. This CDR3 is 15 amino acids long. Trimming took 2 bases from V and 0 from J, leaving 10 bases between them. Germline V gene data show CDR1 as SGHRS and CDR2 as YFSETQ. The clonotype was recovered from a woman in her seventies in good health. Sequencing was performed on blood. The chain employs TRBV5-1 and TRBJ2-3; D might be TRBD1 (5 bases). The CDR3 loop reads CASSFGAGSTDTQYF. For the CDR3, the DNA is TGCGCCAGCAGCTTTGGGGCAGGGAGCACAGATACGCAGTATTTT.